Listed here are 15 T cell receptor beta chains from one sample, sequenced in a study of OX40 agonist ivuxolimab in advanced cancers. Profiling relied on immunoSEQ multiplex PCR, and the TCRdb table lists in-frame clones only, not all of them. The sample includes more than 95,000 clones, about nine tenths of them seen just once. The starting material was CD4+ or CD8+ T cells sorted from blood, obtained in a trial of the OX40 agonist ivuxolimab. The receptors shown here come from an adult with an advanced solid tumor such as melanoma, head and neck, liver or kidney cancer.

This chain joins TRBV5-4 and TRBJ2-3, with D perhaps matching TRBD2 (6 bases). The CDR3 extends over 15 amino acids. Trimming left V 4 bases short and J 0 bases short, with 12 bases between. Germline V gene sequence: CDR1 SGHNT, CDR2 YYREEE (reference sequence). The CDR3 DNA follows: TGTGCCAGCAGCGCACTTAGCGGAAGCACAGATACGCAGTATTTT. It translates to CASSALSGSTDTQYF.

This chain links TRBV4-1 with TRBJ2-7, with 8 bases identical to TRBD2. The CDR3 has 17 residues. The V gene end was trimmed by 3 bases and the J gene end by 2 bases; junction bases not matched to a gene: 12. From germline, CDR1 is MGHRA and CDR2 YSYEKL. The CDR3 loop is CASSHPRGERRTYEQYF. Written as DNA, the CDR3 is TGCGCCAGCAGCCACCCGCGGGGGGAAAGGAGGACCTACGAGCAGTACTTC.

The chain joins TRBV27 to TRBJ2-3, with TRBD1 matching 11 bases. CDR1 is MNHEY and CDR2 is SMNVEV in the germline V gene (reference sequence). With V trimmed by 4 bases and J by 3 bases, 6 bases remained unmatched. This CDR3 is built from 16 residues. The CDR3: CASSSPGTGGTDTQYF. The DNA for the CDR3 is TGTGCCAGCAGTTCTCCCGGGACAGGGGGGACAGATACGCAGTATTTT.

The chain couples TRBV7-9 to TRBJ2-7; D ambiguous. The CDR3 has 14 residues. Per the germline V gene, CDR1 is SEHNR and CDR2 is FQNEAQ (reference sequence). Trimming stripped 0 bases from V and 0 bases from J, with 6 bases between. The CDR3 nucleotides read TGTGCCAGCAGCTTAGCGGGCTACTCCTACGAGCAGTACTTC. It translates to CASSLAGYSYEQYF. Looking up the rest from reference TRBV7-9 and TRBJ2-7 gives the full variable domain: DTGVSQNPRHKITKRGQNVTFRCDPISEHNRLYWYRQTLGQGPEFLTYFQNEAQLEKSRLLSDRFSAERPKGSFSTLEIQRTEQGDSAMYLCASSLAGYSYEQYFGPGTRLTVT.

This clone has just one count. The chain uses TRBV4-2 and TRBJ1-5; perhaps TRBD1 as D (6 bases). V gave up 4 bases and J gave up 7 bases, with 11 bases separating them. This CDR3 contains 13 residues. Germline V lookup: CDR1 LGHNA, CDR2 YNFKEQ. CDR3 sequence (DNA): TGTGCCAGCAGCCGACAGGTAGGCCAGCCCCAGCATTTT. It yields the protein CASSRQVGQPQHF.

This rearrangement joins TRBV5-4 to TRBJ2-2; a weak D match, TRBD1 (5 bases). Germline CDR1 is SGHNT and CDR2 is YYREEE (reference sequence). The CDR3 runs to 15 residues. V gave up 4 bases and J gave up 6 bases, with 16 bases separating them. The CDR3 DNA reads TGTGCCAGCAGCGCCTCCGAGCTAGGGGCCGGGGAGCTGTTTTTT. Protein product: CASSASELGAGELFF. The full variable domain, completed using reference TRBV5-4 and TRBJ2-2, is ETGVTQSPTHLIKTRGQQVTLRCSSQSGHNTVSWYQQALGQGPQFIFQYYREEENGRGNFPPRFSGLQFPNYSSELNVNALELDDSALYLCASSASELGAGELFFGEGSRLTVL.

This chain joins TRBV28 and TRBJ1-2; possibly TRBD1 for D (5 bases). V was trimmed by 6 bases and J by 4 bases, leaving 12 bases between them. Germline V lookup: CDR1 MDHEN, CDR2 SYDVKM. The CDR3 contains 13 residues. CDR3 nucleotide sequence: TGTGCCAGCAGCTCGGGGACCCGCTATGGCTACACCTTC. Translating it yields CASSSGTRYGYTF.

The CDR3 DNA is TGTGCCAGCAGCCCCGGGGACAGAAACACTGAAGCTTTCTTT. Translated, it gives CASSPGDRNTEAFF. The rearrangement links TRBV5-4 to TRBJ1-1, with 7 bases fitting TRBD1. Trimming took 4 bases from V and 2 from J; bases not matched to a gene: 5. The CDR3 covers 14 residues. The germline V gene encodes CDR1 SGHNT and CDR2 YYREEE (reference sequence).

The J gene is TRBJ1-2, the V gene TRBV6-5; 8 positions agree with TRBD1. V dropped 4 bases and J dropped 4; count of bases not matched to a gene: 11. Germline CDR1 MNHEY, CDR2 SVGAGI. The CDR3 totals 16 residues. In nucleotides, the CDR3 is TGTGCCAGCAGTTCCGGGGGGGCAGGGGGCGTCTATGGCTACACCTTC. Protein: CASSSGGAGGVYGYTF.

V gene TRBV19 combines with J gene TRBJ2-7; 8 positions match TRBD2. The junction had 4 bases not matched to a gene; V was cut back by 0 bases and J by 6 bases. CDR1 LNHDA and CDR2 SQIVND come from the germline V gene (reference sequence). This CDR3 contains 14 residues. The DNA of the CDR3 is TGTGCCAGTAGTATAGATGCGGGAGGCTCCGAGCAGTACTTC. Encoded protein: CASSIDAGGSEQYF.

The chain employs TRBV7-3 and TRBJ2-1, with TRBD2 matching over 12 bases. The CDR3 extends over 15 amino acids. The V gene end was trimmed by 6 bases and the J gene end by 8 bases; junction bases not matched to a gene: 8. The germline V gene has CDR1 SGHTA and CDR2 FQGTGA. CDR3 coding DNA: TGTGCCAGCAGTTATCTAGCGGGAGGGCCGGATGAGCAGTTCTTC. Residues: CASSYLAGGPDEQFF.

V usage is TRBV15 and J usage is TRBJ2-1; TRBD2 matches 7 bases. The CDR3 sequence is 16 residues long. The V gene end was trimmed by 4 bases and the J gene end by 4 bases; junction bases not matched to a gene: 10. Germline CDR1 reads LNHNV; CDR2 reads YYDKDF (reference sequence). CDR3 nucleotides: TGTGCCACCAGCATCCCTCCGGGGGGATGGTACAATGAGCAGTTCTTC. This sequence encodes CATSIPPGGWYNEQFF. Filled out from reference TRBV15 and TRBJ2-1, the complete variable domain reads DAMVIQNPRYQVTQFGKPVTLSCSQTLNHNVMYWYQQKSSQAPKLLFHYYDKDFNNEADTPDNFQSRRPNTSFCFLDIRSPGLGDTAMYLCATSIPPGGWYNEQFFGPGTRLTVL.

The J gene is TRBJ2-3, the V gene TRBV7-3; 9 bases fit TRBD2. CDR1 and CDR2 from the germline V gene are SGHTA and FQGTGA. V trimming: 1 base; J trimming: 2 bases; junction bases outside the gene matches: 13. The CDR3 runs 19 residues. CDR3 coding DNA: TGTGCCAGCAGCTTAAGAGCAAGAGGACTAGCGATTGACACAGATACGCAGTATTTT. It codes for CASSLRARGLAIDTDTQYF.

The chain carries TRBV7-3 and TRBJ2-3; TRBD2 agrees at 12 bases. Germline lookup yields CDR1 SGHTA and CDR2 FQGTGA. This CDR3 has 15 amino acids. V was pared by 7 bases and J by 3 bases, with 5 bases of the junction left unmatched. CDR3 amino acids: CASTMGTSGTDTQYF. In nucleotides, the CDR3 is TGTGCCAGCACCATGGGGACTAGCGGGACAGATACGCAGTATTTT.

This clone was counted once. The chain recombines TRBV7-2 with TRBJ2-7, with 8 bases aligning to TRBD2. Germline V gene data show CDR1 as SGHTA and CDR2 as FQGNSA. V trimming: 0 bases; J trimming: 0 bases; junction bases outside the gene matches: 1. The CDR3 runs to 15 residues. CDR3 loop: CASSLAGTSSYEQYF. The CDR3 DNA follows: TGTGCCAGCAGCTTAGCCGGGACTAGCTCCTACGAGCAGTACTTC.